These T cell receptor beta chains were read from a single sample in a study of blood T cell repertoires in COVID-19. TCRdb keeps only in-frame clones here, not all; method: immunoSEQ multiplex PCR. The sample includes around 220,000 clones, roughly 84% of them seen just once. The sample comprised PBMCs or T cells enriched from blood (not recorded which). The receptors come from a woman in her thirties or forties who had recovered from COVID-19. Each CDR3 is given with its conserved first and last residue. A D gene is named only where the DNA matches it firmly. Not all rows give a size; the values are once, few, many and, for expanded clones, a class.

abundance	d_gene	v_gene	j_gene	len	CDR3aa	CDR3nt
.	.	TRBV7-3	TRBJ2-7	10	CASSPREQYF	TGTGCCAGCAGCCCGCGGGAGCAGTACTTC
.	TRBD2	TRBV28	TRBJ2-3	15	CASSRVTSATDTQYF	TGTGCCAGCAGTCGGGTCACTAGCGCCACAGATACGCAGTATTTT
.	.	TRBV7-3	TRBJ1-6	13	CASSLSAGSPLHF	TGTGCCAGCAGCTTATCCGCAGGTTCACCCCTCCACTTT
once	TRBD2	TRBV5-1	TRBJ2-2	16	CASSLEGGRIAGELFF	TGCGCCAGCAGCTTGGAAGGCGGGAGAATAGCCGGGGAGCTGTTTTTT
.	TRBD1	TRBV5-4	TRBJ1-2	15	CASSLARGANYGYTF	TGTGCCAGCAGCTTGGCCAGGGGGGCTAACTATGGCTACACCTTC
.	.	TRBV28	TRBJ1-1	14	CASSLYQVNTEAFF	TGTGCCAGCAGTTTATATCAGGTGAACACTGAAGCTTTCTTT
.	TRBD1	TRBV28	TRBJ2-1	16	CASSILTGGAGNEQFF	TGTGCCAGCAGCATACTGACAGGGGGCGCAGGCAATGAGCAGTTCTTC
once	.	TRBV10-2	TRBJ2-3	17	CASTSTSGAGVTDTQYF	TGCGCCAGCACCTCGACGAGCGGAGCGGGTGTGACAGATACGCAGTATTTT
few	.	TRBV19	TRBJ1-4	13	CASSWETNEKLFF	TGTGCCAGTAGTTGGGAGACTAATGAAAAACTGTTTTTT
.	.	TRBV27	TRBJ2-2	12	CASSSYTGELFF	TGTGCCAGCAGTTCCTACACCGGGGAGCTGTTTTTT
.	.	TRBV3-1/TRBV3-2	TRBJ2-1	13	CASSQAGVNEQFF	TGTGCCAGCAGCCAAGCGGGAGTCAATGAGCAGTTCTTC
.	.	TRBV20-1	TRBJ2-2	11	CSGPLAGELFF	TGCAGTGGGCCCCTGGCCGGGGAGCTGTTTTTT
.	.	TRBV4-1	TRBJ2-1	16	CASSHMGGVTYNEQFF	TGCGCCAGCAGCCACATGGGCGGGGTTACCTACAATGAGCAGTTCTTC
.	TRBD2	TRBV27	TRBJ2-7	16	CASSQGLAGGSYEQYF	TGTGCCAGCAGTCAGGGACTAGCGGGAGGCTCCTACGAGCAGTACTTC
.	.	TRBV7-9	TRBJ2-2	17	CASSLTRQSTESGELFF	TGTGCCAGCAGCTTAACTCGACAGTCGACGGAATCCGGGGAGCTGTTTTTT
.	.	TRBV11-2	TRBJ2-5	15	CASRGGLSYQETQYF	TGTGCCAGCAGGGGTGGACTGTCGTACCAAGAGACCCAGTACTTC
.	TRBD1	TRBV3-1/TRBV3-2	TRBJ2-7	16	CASSQDFRDRGLGPFF	TGTGCCAGCAGCCAAGATTTTCGGGACAGAGGGTTAGGGCCCTTCTTC
once	.	TRBV9	TRBJ2-1	22	CASSASGVRGGVPNGAYNEQFF	TGTGCCAGCAGCGCCTCCGGGGTGCGGGGCGGAGTACCCAACGGAGCCTACAATGAGCAGTTCTTC
.	TRBD2	TRBV3-1/TRBV3-2	TRBJ2-3	17	CASSQGLAGGRTDTQYF	TGTGCCAGCAGCCAGGGACTAGCGGGGGGCCGCACAGATACGCAGTATTTT
.	.	TRBV5-4	TRBJ1-2	15	CASSLVAGPNYGYTF	TGTGCCAGCAGCTTGGTGGCAGGCCCTAACTATGGCTACACCTTC
once	TRBD2	TRBV7-2	TRBJ2-1	15	CASSWVGSGRGEQFF	TGTGCCAGCAGCTGGGTGGGTAGCGGGAGAGGTGAGCAGTTCTTC
.	.	TRBV21-1	TRBJ2-7	15	CASSKVQGDHDEQYF	TGTGCCAGCAGCAAAGTGCAGGGGGACCACGACGAGCAGTACTTC
few	.	TRBV19	TRBJ2-4	14	CASSMRAEKNIQYF	TGTGCCAGTAGTATGAGGGCAGAGAAAAACATTCAGTACTTC
.	TRBD1	TRBV7-8	TRBJ1-2	14	CASSLNRGGYGYTF	TGTGCCAGCAGCTTAAACAGGGGTGGCTATGGCTACACCTTC
.	.	TRBV18	TRBJ2-2	13	CASSPLGVGELFF	TGTGCCAGCTCACCACTCGGGGTCGGGGAGCTGTTTTTT
.	.	TRBV2	TRBJ1-2	13	CASTRTAGDGYTF	TGTGCCAGCACGCGGACAGCCGGTGATGGCTACACCTTC
.	.	TRBV5-1	TRBJ1-1	15	CASSPRDDLNTEAFF	TGCGCCAGCAGCCCCAGGGATGACCTGAACACTGAAGCTTTCTTT
.	.	TRBV19	TRBJ2-2	14	CASRAGENTGELFF	TGTGCCAGTAGGGCCGGGGAGAACACCGGGGAGCTGTTTTTT
once	.	TRBV5-4	TRBJ2-7	13	CASSLEDRYEQYF	TGTGCCAGCAGCTTGGAGGACAGATACGAGCAGTACTTC
.	.	TRBV15	TRBJ2-7	14	CATSSGSFLPEQYF	TGTGCCACCAGCTCCGGTTCTTTCCTCCCCGAGCAGTACTTC
.	.	TRBV4-1	TRBJ2-5	16	CASSQFYGGAQETQYF	TGCGCCAGCAGCCAGTTTTATGGGGGGGCTCAAGAGACCCAGTACTTC
once	.	TRBV11-2	TRBJ1-1	13	CASSLGRAHEAFF	TGTGCCAGCAGCTTAGGCAGGGCACACGAAGCTTTCTTT
.	.	TRBV9	TRBJ2-3	13	CASSVWATDTQYF	TGTGCCAGCAGCGTTTGGGCCACAGATACGCAGTATTTT
.	.	TRBV30	TRBJ2-5	13	CAWSGGEMQTQYF	TGTGCCTGGAGTGGGGGGGAAATGCAGACCCAGTACTTC
few	TRBD1	TRBV18	TRBJ2-2	13	CASSADRVGELFF	TGTGCCAGCTCCGCCGACAGGGTCGGGGAGCTGTTTTTT
.	.	TRBV6-2/TRBV6-3	TRBJ2-7	13	CASSYGGSVEQYF	TGTGCCAGCAGTTATGGAGGGTCCGTCGAGCAGTACTTC
once	TRBD1	TRBV11-2	TRBJ2-2	16	CASSRLPGQTTGELFF	TGTGCCAGCAGCCGCCTTCCGGGACAGACAACCGGGGAGCTGTTTTTT
.	.	TRBV20-1	TRBJ2-1	11	CSAKAGHEQFF	TGCAGTGCTAAGGCAGGGCATGAGCAGTTCTTC
.	TRBD2	TRBV12-3/TRBV12-4	TRBJ2-3	13	CASSRLAADTQYF	TGTGCCAGCAGTAGACTAGCTGCAGATACGCAGTATTTT
.	.	TRBV7-2	TRBJ2-1	14	CASSPTIAGDEQFF	TGTGCCAGCAGCCCGACCATAGCTGGCGATGAGCAGTTCTTC
.	TRBD2	TRBV18	TRBJ2-3	15	CASSPTSGSTDTQYF	TGTGCCAGCTCACCTACTAGCGGGAGCACAGATACGCAGTATTTT
.	.	TRBV9	TRBJ2-1	12	CASSVSDNEQFF	TGTGCCAGCAGCGTATCGGACAATGAGCAGTTCTTC
.	.	TRBV5-1	TRBJ2-1	14	CASSRGQNYNEQFF	TGCGCCAGCAGCCGAGGGCAGAACTACAATGAGCAGTTCTTC
.	TRBD1	TRBV18	TRBJ1-2	15	CASSPEGQGGYGYTF	TGTGCCAGCTCACCAGAAGGACAGGGCGGTTATGGCTACACCTTC